Presented here are 20 T cell receptor beta chains from one specimen sequenced in a study of blood T cells in healthy people across ages. For the second PCR, which ran for about 6 to 11 cycles, a sample-barcoded 5' primer and a J-beta primer mix were used. MiXCR was run by TCRdb on the 5' RACE reads, yielding one entry per CDR3 protein. The repertoire holds 1.8 million or so distinct CDR3 sequences, with 39% as singletons. Sequencing used blood. The receptors shown here come from a human donor in good health.

The chain couples TRBV10-3 to TRBJ1-2; 10 positions match TRBD1. This CDR3 spans 13 amino acids. The germline gives CDR1 ENHRY, CDR2 SYGVKD. Losses at the gene ends were 7 bases for V and 8 bases for J; bases not matched to a gene: 7. This CDR3 is CAITEDRGQGYTF. CDR3 coding DNA: TGTGCCATCACTGAAGACAGGGGGCAAGGCTACACCTTC.

The chain uses TRBV5-1 and TRBJ2-4; D uncertain. Germline V gives CDR1 SGHRS, CDR2 YFSETQ. V was cut by 0 bases and J by 0 bases, with 7 bases left in between. The CDR3 length is 15 residues. The CDR3 loop reads CASSLGLRAKNIQYF. The CDR3 DNA reads TGCGCCAGCAGCTTGGGGTTACGAGCCAAAAACATTCAGTACTTC.

In regard to this clonotype: A read error is possible here, since a much larger clone lies one base away. The CDR3 region is CANSYDGQNNEQFF. CDR3 nucleotide sequence: TGTGCCAACAGTTACGACGGACAGAACAATGAGCAGTTCTTC. The chain recombines TRBV6-6 with TRBJ2-1; maybe TRBD1 (6 bases). Germline CDR1 is MNHNY and CDR2 is SVGAGI (reference sequence). The length of the CDR3 is 14 residues.

This rearrangement joins TRBV6-5 to TRBJ1-2, with D possibly matching TRBD1 (6 bases). Trimming took 2 bases from V and 3 from J, leaving 13 bases between them. The V gene's germline CDR1 is MNHEY and CDR2 SVGAGI. The CDR3 has 15 residues. This chain's CDR3 is CASSYRAGDDYGYTF. CDR3 coding DNA: TGTGCCAGCAGTTACCGGGCAGGGGATGACTATGGCTACACCTTC.

The V and J genes are TRBV12-3 or TRBV12-4 and TRBJ2-3; 9 bases are a match to TRBD1. The CDR3 is 16 residues long. The J segment lost 4 bases and the V segment lost 7 bases, leaving 12 bases of the junction unmatched. Here the CDR3 DNA reads TGTGCCAGCACCGCCCCGGGACAGGGATGGGCAGATACGCAGTATTTT. Translated, it gives CASTAPGQGWADTQYF.

This clonotype was recorded once. The chain joins TRBV20-1 to TRBJ1-6, with a weak D call TRBD1 (5 bases). The V gene's germline CDR1 is DFQATT and CDR2 SNEGSKA (reference sequence). The germline V and J ends were trimmed by 6 bases and 8 bases, with 17 bases remaining between them. The CDR3 runs to 14 residues. CDR3 loop: CSARPDGGYSPLHF. CDR3 DNA sequence: TGCAGTGCGAGACCAGACGGGGGGTATTCACCCCTCCACTTT.

This clonotype occurred a few times. This rearrangement joins TRBV7-9 to TRBJ2-3; no reliable D call. Trimming took off 4 bases at V and 4 bases at J, with 9 bases between the two ends. Germline lookup yields CDR1 SEHNR and CDR2 FQNEAQ (reference sequence). CDR3 length equals 13 residues. CDR3 protein: CASSSLGSDTQYF. The DNA for the CDR3 is TGTGCCAGCAGCTCTTTGGGGTCAGATACGCAGTATTTT.

V is TRBV29-1 and J is TRBJ2-7; D is tentatively TRBD1 or TRBD2 (6 bases each). This CDR3 has 12 amino acids. V lost 5 bases and J 1 base, leaving 9 bases between the germline ends. Germline V lookup: CDR1 SQVTM, CDR2 ANQGSEA. CDR3 nucleotide sequence: TGCAGCGTTCGGGGGCCGTCCTACGAGCAGTACTTC. This sequence encodes CSVRGPSYEQYF.

This clonotype was seen more than once but under ten times. V and J are TRBV29-1 and TRBJ2-3; the match to TRBD2 covers 8 bases. The germline V gene has CDR1 SQVTM and CDR2 ANQGSEA. Trimming cost V 7 bases and J 3 bases; bases outside gene matches: 6. The length of the CDR3 is 13 residues. In DNA form, the CDR3 reads TGCAGCGGACGAGCGGGGGTGACAGATACGCAGTATTTT. The encoded protein is CSGRAGVTDTQYF.

This clonotype was counted once. The junction shows a germline mismatch at one end, possibly a read error. The chain has TRBV3-1 and TRBJ2-3; D may be TRBD1 (6 bases). CDR3 length: 16 amino acids. Germline CDR1 LGHDT, CDR2 YNNKEL (reference sequence). CDR3 nucleotides: TGTGCCAGCAGCCACTACGGACAGACTTACACAGATACGCGGTATTTT. It encodes CASSHYGQTYTDTRYF.

This clonotype occurred once. The chain has TRBV4-2 and TRBJ2-7, with 8 bases matching TRBD1. V shed 6 bases and J 3 bases; nucleotides not matched to a gene: 7. The CDR3 has 14 residues. In germline, CDR1 is LGHNA, CDR2 YNFKEQ. The CDR3 nucleotides read TGTGCCAGCAGAAAGGGACAGGAGAACTACGAGCAGTACTTC. It encodes CASRKGQENYEQYF.

The V and J genes are TRBV4-1 and TRBJ2-3; a possible D gene is TRBD2 (6 bases). This CDR3 spans 15 amino acids. Trimming removed 6 bases at V and 1 base at J, with 14 bases between. Germline CDR1 reads MGHRA; CDR2 reads YSYEKL. CDR3: CASSPRERGTDTQYF. CDR3 bases: TGCGCCAGCAGTCCCCGGGAGCGGGGCACAGATACGCAGTATTTT.

The chain links TRBV7-8 to TRBJ2-1, with 15 nucleotides matching TRBD2. Germline V gene lookup returns CDR1 SGHVS and CDR2 FQNEAQ. This CDR3 is 19 amino acids long. Trimming cost V 5 bases and J 5 bases; bases outside gene matches: 13. CDR3 coding DNA: TGTGCCAGCAGCCAGCCCCCGGGACTAGCGGGGGGTACAAACAATGAGCAGTTCTTC. Amino acids: CASSQPPGLAGGTNNEQFF.

The genes are TRBV12-3 or TRBV12-4 and TRBJ1-5; D is ambiguous. This CDR3 has 13 amino acids. Trimming removed 3 bases at V and 5 bases at J, with 8 bases between. The CDR3 nucleotides read TGTGCCAGCAGTTTTCAGCCAGATCAGCCCCAGCATTTT. Its translation is CASSFQPDQPQHF.

The chain employs TRBV7-9 and TRBJ2-1; D tentatively reads TRBD1 or TRBD2 (7 bases each). CDR1 and CDR2 (germline): SEHNR, FQNEAQ (reference sequence). The CDR3 loop spans 16 amino acids. V was clipped by 5 bases and J by 6 bases, with 20 bases between them. CDR3 coding DNA: TGTGCCAGCAGCCCCCAGGGGGGGGAGGGACTCAATGAGCAGTTCTTC. It is translated as CASSPQGGEGLNEQFF.

The chain combines TRBV7-2 with TRBJ2-3; D tentatively fits TRBD1 or TRBD2 (6 bases each). Trimming left V 6 bases short and J 4 bases short, with 14 bases between. The CDR3 loop spans 14 amino acids. Germline loops: CDR1 SGHTA, CDR2 FQGNSA. The DNA for the CDR3 is TGTGCCAGCAGGATTGGGGGGCACGCAGATACGCAGTATTTT. It yields the protein CASRIGGHADTQYF. The full variable domain, its missing parts supplied by reference TRBV7-2 and TRBJ2-3, is GAGVSQSPSNKVTEKGKDVELRCDPISGHTALYWYRQSLGQGLEFLIYFQGNSAPDKSGLPSDRFSAERTGGSVSTLTIQRTQQEDSAVYLCASRIGGHADTQYFGPGTRLTVL.

V and J are TRBV12-3 or TRBV12-4 and TRBJ2-3, with TRBD1 matching 8 bases. Trimming took 2 bases from V and 6 from J; bases not matched to a gene: 7. The CDR3 contains 15 residues. This chain's CDR3 is CASSLWTGRKDTQYF. CDR3 coding DNA: TGTGCCAGCAGTTTATGGACAGGGAGGAAGGATACGCAGTATTTT.

Turning to this clonotype: At one boundary the junction diverges from the germline segment, which might be a read error. V is TRBV5-5 and J is TRBJ2-5; perhaps TRBD2 as D (6 bases). The CDR3 spans 15 residues. Germline assignment: CDR1 SGHKS and CDR2 YYEKEE (reference sequence). The CDR3 sequence: CASSLAGASAETRYF. The CDR3 DNA sequence: TGTGCCAGCAGCTTGGCCGGGGCTAGCGCAGAGACCCGGTACTTC.

This clonotype was recorded a few times. CDR3 amino acids: CSAQTFQETQYF. The CDR3 coding sequence is TGCAGTGCCCAGACTTTCCAAGAGACCCAGTACTTC. The rearrangement links TRBV20-1 to TRBJ2-5; D call uncertain. Trimming removed 6 bases from V and 1 base from J, with 9 bases in between. Germline loops: CDR1 DFQATT, CDR2 SNEGSKA (reference sequence). This CDR3 is 12 amino acids long.

The V and J genes are TRBV4-3 and TRBJ1-5; no firm D call. V was trimmed by 4 bases and J by 3 bases, leaving 13 bases between them. Germline V gives CDR1 LGHNA, CDR2 YSLEER. CDR3 length: 15 residues. Here the CDR3 reads CASSPVWADNQPQHF. The CDR3 DNA reads TGCGCCAGCAGCCCAGTTTGGGCCGACAATCAGCCCCAGCATTTT.